The 3 T cell receptor beta chains below come from one sample, sequenced in a study of cytomegalovirus exposure and HLA in healthy donors. The PCR contained 60 Vbeta and 13 Jbeta primers. Sequenced by immunoSEQ multiplex PCR; TCRdb stores in-frame clones only, minus some. The sample includes around 120,000 clones, roughly 72% of them seen just once. The specimen sequenced was PBMCs. The receptor set was obtained from a woman aged 45 to 65 in good health and CMV-seronegative.

In its sample, this clone was seen a few times. The chain uses TRBV5-4 and TRBJ2-2; no clear D gene. Trimming took off 2 bases at V and 6 bases at J, with 5 bases between the two ends. The CDR3 is made up of 12 amino acids. CDR1 and CDR2 from the germline V gene are SGHNT and YYREEE (reference sequence). CDR3 loop: CASSFPAGELFF. CDR3 nucleotide sequence: TGTGCCAGCAGCTTCCCGGCCGGGGAGCTGTTTTTT.

V and J are TRBV4-3 and TRBJ2-5; 9 nucleotides align to TRBD1. CDR1 and CDR2 (germline): LGHNA, YSLEER. This CDR3 comprises 14 residues. With 3 bases clipped from V and 5 bases from J, the junction kept 4 bases outside the gene matches. Here the CDR3 reads CASSQGTGGETQYF. In DNA form, the CDR3 reads TGCGCCAGCAGCCAGGGTACAGGGGGCGAGACCCAGTACTTC.

CDR3 sequence: CASSLGTDTQYF. Here the CDR3 DNA reads TGTGCCAGCAGCCTCGGGACAGATACGCAGTATTTT. The rearrangement uses TRBV6-6 and TRBJ2-3; the D is unclear. Per germline, CDR1 MNHNY and CDR2 SVGAGI (reference sequence). Trimming pared 6 bases from V and 3 bases from J, leaving 7 bases between. The CDR3 has 12 amino acids.